A selection of T cell receptor beta chains follows, all from one sample in a study of OX40 agonist ivuxolimab in advanced cancers. This table comes from immunoSEQ multiplex PCR, and its TCRdb copy is limited to in-frame clones, with some not included. The sample has 80,000 to 100,000 clones, around 92% seen once; the top ten hold roughly 0.53%. The sample here was CD4+ or CD8+ T cells sorted from blood, taken in a trial of the OX40 agonist ivuxolimab. These TCRs come from an adult with an advanced solid tumor such as melanoma, head and neck, liver or kidney cancer. Each CDR3 is given without its conserved first and last residue.

v_gene	j_gene	CDR3aa
TRBV6-4	TRBJ2-1	ASSDSNLKGSYNEQF
TRBV18	TRBJ1-1	ASSPLDRTEAF
TRBV19	TRBJ1-2	ASRDRGRLGNYGYT
TRBV7-9	TRBJ1-1	ASSKHVNLQGRGNTEAF
TRBV5-4	TRBJ2-1	ASSPENPTGKDEQF
TRBV6-6	TRBJ2-7	ASSIGRAGDEQY
TRBV5-1	TRBJ2-7	ASSVPGQGAGEQY
TRBV5-3	TRBJ2-5	ASSLGTGGRETQY
TRBV7-8	TRBJ2-5	ASSFRQETNRETQY
TRBV13	TRBJ2-1	ASSLGGASNEQF
TRBV11-1	TRBJ2-3	ASSLSGGPYTQY
TRBV9	TRBJ1-2	ASSVGGGQGASGYT
TRBV5-1	TRBJ1-1	ASSKGDRGHTEAF
TRBV27	TRBJ2-1	ASSLIGLVSNEQF
TRBV6-1	TRBJ2-3	ASSLTSGSTDTQY
TRBV11-3	TRBJ1-6	ASSIMTGTGTSPLH
TRBV9	TRBJ1-5	ASSVGVGENQPQH
TRBV5-4	TRBJ2-2	ASSLSSGGGTGELF
TRBV7-2	TRBJ2-7	ASSFTPRGTYEQY
TRBV5-1	TRBJ2-1	ASTLTGADEQF
TRBV5-1	TRBJ1-2	ASSYRQGSGGYT
TRBV6-5	TRBJ1-6	ASSYSGTGSSPLH
TRBV7-2	TRBJ2-7	ASSTDSYEQY
TRBV5-6	TRBJ1-1	ASSFRHLLRAF
TRBV2	TRBJ2-3	ASSDGRGGVTDTQY
TRBV6-1	TRBJ2-3	ASRRPAGADTQY
TRBV5-1	TRBJ2-7	ASSPTETYYEQY
TRBV28	TRBJ2-7	ASSPSGYEQY